This T cell receptor (beta chain) emerged from a study of Ad26.COV2.S vaccination and SARS-CoV-2 variants (dated by TCRdb to the early 2020s). About the investigation overall: Vaccine-arm donors came from COV1001, a multicentre, randomized, double-blind, placebo-controlled phase I-IIa trial of Ad26.COV2.S in healthy adults. Ad26.COV2.S was administered intramuscularly at a dose of 5x10^10 or 1x10^11 viral particles, either as one shot or as two shots given 56 days apart. Sequencing of the TCRbeta repertoire served to evaluate the specificity and breadth of SARS-CoV-2-reactive T cell receptors following Ad26.COV2.S vaccination. A total of 32 samples were included in the TCR-sequenced set, comprising around 19 Ad26.COV2.S vaccine recipients, 5 placebo recipients and 8 SARS-CoV-2 convalescent individuals. Trial participants were randomized into five groups of five: low-dose or high-dose Ad26.COV2.S given once or twice, or placebo on both occasions. Blinding of investigators to trial group allocation was maintained during experiments and outcome assessment.

The immunoSEQ Assay was used to sequence TCRbeta CDR3 regions. After extraction, genomic DNA underwent amplification by bias-controlled multiplex PCR, followed by high-throughput sequencing. From the authors' description of their analysis: To quantify the absolute abundance of each unique TCRbeta CDR3 region, sequences were collapsed and filtered. T cell fraction was estimated by normalization of TCRbeta template counts to usable DNA, with usable DNA being measured through amplification of reference genes present in all nucleated cells. Repertoire TCRs were annotated as SARS-CoV-2-specific when V gene, CDR3 amino acid sequence and J gene were exactly matched to a known reactive TCR set. MIRA supplied the reference SARS-CoV-2 TCR set, which was filtered for enrichment in COVID-19-positive ImmuneCODE repertoires so that public or cross-reactive TCRs were removed. Drawing on the MIRA antigens, annotated TCRs were analysed further at the level of specific ORF or position within ORF. Depth was the summed frequency of annotated unique rearrangements, while breadth was defined as annotated unique rearrangements over total unique productive rearrangements. TCR breadth was compared between groups using two-sided Wilcoxon rank-sum tests. The table was pulled from immuneACCESS by TCRdb, which kept in-frame rearrangements only. Such tables lose some clones; where checked, under half of the loss comes from unresolved V genes, and the rest has no known cause. The V and J calls and clone size are taken from that table; D and trimming were inferred from the DNA. This sample is represented by roughly 380,000 clones; 87% of them were singletons. About 3% of the sample is taken by the ten largest.

Trimming at the junction amounts to 5 bases on V and 1 base on J, and the germline ends lie 15 bases apart. The CDR3 starts with the cysteine, ends with the phenylalanine, and has 16 residues. This entry keeps only the CDR3 DNA: 48 bases, framed from base 1. The germline V gene specifies SGHTA as CDR1 and FQGNSA as CDR2. This sample's treatment or condition label indicates: some 20 received Ad26.COV2.S at low or high dose, single or two shots; about 5 received placebo; per-sample allocation not given. For vaccine and placebo recipients, the sequenced repertoires came from samples collected on day 63 after the first injection. Between 29 July and 7 August 2020, Cohort 1b enrolled about two dozen adults aged 18-55 years at one site in Boston, USA. Ad26.COV2.S was a replication-incompetent adenovirus type 26 vector that expressed a prefusion-stabilized SARS-CoV-2 spike protein derived from the original Wuhan strain.

What the study reported, not specific to this receptor: Spike-specific TCR breadth was higher in Ad26.COV2.S recipients than in placebo recipients (P = 0.0014). Vaccine and placebo recipients had similar non-spike TCR breadth, a finding consistent with the vaccine containing only spike. The authors noted that total T cell responses may have been underestimated by the TCR breadth and depth analyses. The study was not powered for comparison of responses between vaccine doses or regimens. After vaccination, spike-specific CD8+ and CD4+ T cell responses were reported to show substantial breadth.

A note on this clone: Its antigen target is currently unknown. No much larger clonotype is one base removed from it; base qualities were not supplied.

Sequencing was performed on peripheral blood, taken in a trial of Ad26.COV2.S vaccine versus placebo. The chain links TRBV7-2 with TRBJ1-3; TRBD1 is possibly the D segment (5 matching bases). The clonotype comes from a person aged 18 to 59 who received the Ad26.COV2.S COVID-19 vaccine or a placebo. The CDR3 has the sequence CASSPRLGGSGNTIYF. The nucleotide sequence is given as TGTGCCAGCAGCCCAAGGTTGGGGGGGTCTGGAAACACCATATATTTT.